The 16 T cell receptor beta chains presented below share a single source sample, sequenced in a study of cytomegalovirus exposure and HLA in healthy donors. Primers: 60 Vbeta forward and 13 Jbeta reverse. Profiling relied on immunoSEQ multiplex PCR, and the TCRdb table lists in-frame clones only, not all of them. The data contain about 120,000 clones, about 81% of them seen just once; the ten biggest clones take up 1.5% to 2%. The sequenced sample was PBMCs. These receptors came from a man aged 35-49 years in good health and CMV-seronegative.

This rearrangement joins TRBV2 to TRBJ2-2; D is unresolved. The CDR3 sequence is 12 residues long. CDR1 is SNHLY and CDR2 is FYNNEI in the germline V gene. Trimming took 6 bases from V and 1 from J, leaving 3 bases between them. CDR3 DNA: TGTGCCAGCAGCAAGAACACCGGGGAGCTGTTTTTT. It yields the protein CASSKNTGELFF.

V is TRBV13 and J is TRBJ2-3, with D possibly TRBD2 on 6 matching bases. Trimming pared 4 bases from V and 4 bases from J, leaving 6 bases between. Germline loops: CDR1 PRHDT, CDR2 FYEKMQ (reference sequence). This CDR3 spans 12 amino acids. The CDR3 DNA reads TGTGCCAGCAGCTGGGAGGCAGATACGCAGTATTTT. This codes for CASSWEADTQYF. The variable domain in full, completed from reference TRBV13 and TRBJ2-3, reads AAGVIQSPRHLIKEKRETATLKCYPIPRHDTVYWYQQGPGQDPQFLISFYEKMQSDKGSIPDRFSAQQFSDYHSELNMSSLELGDSALYFCASSWEADTQYFGPGTRLTVL.

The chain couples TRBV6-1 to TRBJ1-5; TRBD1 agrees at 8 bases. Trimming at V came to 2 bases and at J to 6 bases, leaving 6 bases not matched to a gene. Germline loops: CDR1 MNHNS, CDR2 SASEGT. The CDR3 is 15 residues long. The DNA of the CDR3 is TGTGCCAGCAGTGAACGGGGGACAGGAGTTCAGCCCCAGCATTTT. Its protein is CASSERGTGVQPQHF.

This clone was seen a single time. The CDR3 DNA is TGTGCCAGCAGGTCAGGGCGCACTGAAGCTTTCTTT. Its translation: CASRSGRTEAFF. The chain uses TRBV27 and TRBJ1-1; a possible D gene is TRBD1 (5 bases). CDR3 size: 12 residues. V lost 6 bases and J 4 bases, leaving 9 bases between the germline ends. The germline V gene encodes CDR1 MNHEY and CDR2 SMNVEV (reference sequence).

The CDR3 DNA reads as TGTGCCAGCAGCTTGGGGGACTCTAATTCACCCCTCCACTTT. Translation: CASSLGDSNSPLHF. The chain joins TRBV5-4 to TRBJ1-6; tentative D call: TRBD1 (5 bases). V was clipped by 0 bases and J by 6 bases, with 7 bases between them. In germline, CDR1 is SGHNT, CDR2 YYREEE (reference sequence). This CDR3 is built from 14 residues.

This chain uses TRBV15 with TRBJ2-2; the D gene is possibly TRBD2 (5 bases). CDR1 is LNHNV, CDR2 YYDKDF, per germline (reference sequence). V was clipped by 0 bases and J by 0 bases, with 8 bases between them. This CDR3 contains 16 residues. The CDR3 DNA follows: TGTGCCACCAGCAGAGATTCGGGGACGAACACCGGGGAGCTGTTTTTT. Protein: CATSRDSGTNTGELFF.

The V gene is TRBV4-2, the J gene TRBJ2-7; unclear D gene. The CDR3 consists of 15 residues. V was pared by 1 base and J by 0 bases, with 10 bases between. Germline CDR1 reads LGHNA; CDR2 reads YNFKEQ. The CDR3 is CASSQGPGGSYEQYF. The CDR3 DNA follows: TGTGCCAGCAGCCAAGGTCCGGGTGGCTCCTACGAGCAGTACTTC.

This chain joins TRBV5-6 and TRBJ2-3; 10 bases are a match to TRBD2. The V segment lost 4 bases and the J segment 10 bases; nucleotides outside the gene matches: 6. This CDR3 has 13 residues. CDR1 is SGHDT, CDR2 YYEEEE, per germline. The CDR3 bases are TGTGCCAGCAGCCATACTAGCGGGGTTCCGCAGTATTTT. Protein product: CASSHTSGVPQYF.

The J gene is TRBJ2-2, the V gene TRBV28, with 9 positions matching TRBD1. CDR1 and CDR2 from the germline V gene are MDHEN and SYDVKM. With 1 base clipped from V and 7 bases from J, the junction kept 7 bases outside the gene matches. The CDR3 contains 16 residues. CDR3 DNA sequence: TGTGCCAGCAGTTTATCTGGGACAGGGAGTAACGGGGAGCTGTTTTTT. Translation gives CASSLSGTGSNGELFF.

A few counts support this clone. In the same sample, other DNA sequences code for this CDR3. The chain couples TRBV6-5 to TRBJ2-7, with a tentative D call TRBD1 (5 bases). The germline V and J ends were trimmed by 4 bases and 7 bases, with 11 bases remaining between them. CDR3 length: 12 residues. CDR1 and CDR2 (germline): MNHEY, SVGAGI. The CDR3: CASSLGVGEQYF. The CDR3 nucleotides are TGTGCCAGCAGTTTAGGGGTTGGGGAGCAGTACTTC.

This chain's CDR3 is CASSDRTASSYNEQFF. In nucleotides, the CDR3 is TGCGCCAGCAGTGATCGGACAGCCAGCTCCTACAATGAGCAGTTCTTC. The J gene is TRBJ2-1, the V gene TRBV10-1, with D maybe TRBD1 (6 bases). V was pared by 3 bases and J by 0 bases, with 12 bases between. Germline CDR1 WNHNN, CDR2 SYGVQD (reference sequence). This CDR3 is 16 amino acids long.

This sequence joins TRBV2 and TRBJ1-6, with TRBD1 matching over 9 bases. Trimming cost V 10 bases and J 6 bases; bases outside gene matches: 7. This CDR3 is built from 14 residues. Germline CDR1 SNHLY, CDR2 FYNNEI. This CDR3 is CATGGTGSNSPLHF. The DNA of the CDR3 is TGTGCCACCGGAGGGACAGGGAGTAATTCACCCCTCCACTTT.

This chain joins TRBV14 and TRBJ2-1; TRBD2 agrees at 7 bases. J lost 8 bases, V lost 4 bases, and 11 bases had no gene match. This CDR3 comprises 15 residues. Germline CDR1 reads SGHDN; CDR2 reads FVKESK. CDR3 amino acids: CASSPFAGAVYEQFF. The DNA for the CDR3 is TGTGCCAGCAGCCCCTTTGCGGGAGCAGTCTATGAGCAGTTCTTC.

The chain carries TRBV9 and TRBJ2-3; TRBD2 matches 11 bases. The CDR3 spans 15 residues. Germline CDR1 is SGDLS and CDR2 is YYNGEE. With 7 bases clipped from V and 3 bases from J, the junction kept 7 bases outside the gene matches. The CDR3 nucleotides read TGTGCCAGCGGCGAGGGACTAGCGGTGACAGATACGCAGTATTTT. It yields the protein CASGEGLAVTDTQYF.

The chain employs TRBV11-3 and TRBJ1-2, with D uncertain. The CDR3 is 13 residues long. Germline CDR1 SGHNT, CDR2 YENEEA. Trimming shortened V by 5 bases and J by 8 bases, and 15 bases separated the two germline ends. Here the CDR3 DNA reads TGTGCCAGCAGCGAAGGGAGAAAGGAGGGCTACACCTTC. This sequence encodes CASSEGRKEGYTF.

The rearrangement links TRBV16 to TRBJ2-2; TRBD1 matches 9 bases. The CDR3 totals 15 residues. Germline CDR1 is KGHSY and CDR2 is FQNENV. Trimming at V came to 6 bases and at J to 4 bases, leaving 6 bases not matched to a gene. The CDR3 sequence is CASSTYRGPTGELFF. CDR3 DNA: TGTGCCAGCAGTACCTACAGGGGGCCCACCGGGGAGCTGTTTTTT.